Here is one T cell receptor (beta chain) with its context. The antigen remains unidentified. The data stem from a study of CD8 T cells in Susac syndrome. The study, taken as a whole, reports: An acknowledgment was made by the study that its TCR sequencing and HLA analysis involved relatively few individuals.

Sequencing of TCR beta drew on CD8+ and CD4+ T cells from blood. TEMRA cells underwent FACS enrichment and CD8+ and CD4+ T cells underwent negative isolation. V was clipped by 4 bases and J by 3 bases, with 9 bases between them. Germline V lookup: CDR1 SGHTA, CDR2 FQGNSA. CDR3 length: 13 amino acids. Random-hexamer reverse transcription was applied to 0.5 to 1 ug RNA. With immunoSEQ multiplex PCR, TCR beta CDR3 was amplified across 54 Vbeta and 13 Jbeta. In TCRdb, the immunoSEQ multiplex PCR reads were re-called with MiXCR into one record per CDR3 protein. The sample yields over 300,000 distinct CDR3 sequences, about 91% seen once.

The sequenced sample consisted of CD4+ T cells from PBMCs. This TCR was sampled from a human donor with multiple sclerosis. This sequence joins TRBV7-2 and TRBJ1-2, with D possibly TRBD1 on 6 matching bases. CDR3 coding DNA: TGTGCCAGCAGCTCGGCAGGGGACTATGGCTACACCTTC. It encodes CASSSAGDYGYTF.